This T cell receptor beta chain comes out of a study of a mutant IDH1 vaccine in newly diagnosed glioma listed by TCRdb under 2021. Notes on the research overall: Vaccination started 4-6 weeks after radiotherapy alone, or was given together with temozolomide cycles in the groups whose treatment included chemotherapy. Of the 32 patients who were treated, approximately 60% were male and about 40% were female, and the mean age was around 43 years. Prior to enrollment, patients had been given standard therapy consisting of radiotherapy alone, temozolomide alone, or radiochemotherapy with temozolomide, with the combination given to most patients. The week-35 safety follow-up was designated visit V12, and the week-47 end of study was designated visit V13. Six visits were used for peripheral blood collection: V03 (baseline), V05, V07, V10, V12 and V13. For exploratory analyses, about 25 treated patients had longitudinal TCRB deep sequencing done wherever samples were available. Overall results and qualifications from the work: Availability determined which PBMC samples were chosen for TCRB deep sequencing. Immune responses induced by the vaccine were seen in more than 85% of patients across multiple MHC alleles. Changes in the top peripheral T cell clonotypes picked up by TCRB sequencing did not appear to be linked to pseudoprogression. According to the authors, sample limitations meant that analyses of patient blood samples could not be reproduced.

In the paper's terms, the time point label means: week 35, safety follow-up. Each vaccine dose was 300 ug of a 20-mer mutant IDH1 peptide in Montanide, given subcutaneously with topical imiquimod. Across visits V03 through V10, patients got a total of eight vaccinations, given in weeks 1, 3, 5, 7, 11, 15, 19 and 23. Newly diagnosed WHO grade 3 or 4 IDH1-mutant astrocytomas showing loss of nuclear ATRX were present in the donors. The samples were drawn from NOA16, a multicentre, single-arm, open-label phase I trial in Germany that tested a mutant IDH1 peptide vaccine in humans for the first time. Genomic DNA for TCRB sequencing was isolated from EDTA blood with the DNeasy Blood and Tissue Kit. The CDR3 contains 15 residues, cysteine and phenylalanine counted. Here the CDR3 DNA is all that survives: 45 bases in frame from base 1. In the germline V gene (reference sequence), CDR1 corresponds to GTSNPN and CDR2 to SVGIG. Trimming takes 0 bases from V and 9 bases from J, and the germline ends sit 15 bases apart.

Note on this clone: Its antigen is still unknown. The input lacks base qualities; no much larger clone sits a single base away.

The library was built by means of the immunoSEQ multiplex PCR assay. Rearranged TCR beta chain sequences were amplified with the hsTCRB Kit following the manufacturer's protocol. TCRB libraries were sequenced on an Illumina MiSeq. The authors' analysis ran thus. Demultiplexing, trimming and gene mapping were performed with the kit vendor's proprietary platform. Entries here come from immuneACCESS through TCRdb and include only in-frame sequences with V and J called. Some clones fail to appear in such tables; in the studies checked, an unresolved V gene covers under half of the shortfall, and the cause of the remainder is unknown. That table gives V, J and clone size, and the DNA gave D and trimming. This sample is represented by about 54,000 clones; about nine tenths of them were singletons. The ten largest clonotypes hold around 1.7% of the sample.

Sample: PBMCs, taken from a glioma patient whose treatment included an IDH1 peptide vaccine. The V and J genes are TRBV30 and TRBJ2-6, with a weak D call of TRBD1 (7 bases match). This receptor was obtained from a man aged 40-49 years with glioma. The CDR3 corresponds to CAWSVCRGVGNVLTF. In nucleotide form, the sequence is TGTGCCTGGAGTGTCTGCAGGGGGGTAGGCAACGTCCTGACTTTC.